A selection of T cell receptor beta chains follows, all from one sample in a study of shared clonotypes between healthy human individuals. Produced via immunoSEQ multiplex PCR; TCRdb's table is partial and in-frame only. The table lists 650,000 to 700,000 clones, about 90% of them singletons. The sequencing sample was made of memory CD8+ T cells from PBMCs. The receptors shown here come from a man between 18 and 35 years old in good health. Some clones in this sample may be carry-over from other donors' samples. Both conserved end residues are part of each CDR3. Size is stated for part of the rows, as once, few or many counts, or as a class when the clone is expanded.

clone size	V gene	CDR3 protein
-	TRBV7-6	CASSLGTSGTIEQFF
-	TRBV28	CASSLLTGGGEGAFF
few	TRBV7-9	CASSLANDRSNQPQHF
once	TRBV15	CATSSTGEDNYGYTF
-	TRBV20-1	CSASVLTF
-	TRBV1	CTSSHPSGGGTDTQYF
-	TRBV7-9	CASSSTGTPEAFF
-	TRBV7-9	CASSWLPGGNTEAFF
once	TRBV29-1	CSVGTAAYEQYF
-	TRBV9	CASSVEGGNTGELFF
-	TRBV11-2	CASSPKSGTGYFGYTF
-	TRBV19	CASSHRANSYEQYF
many	TRBV15	CATRGTLMNTEAFF
-	TRBV9	CASSINTGELFF
-	TRBV6-1	CASMRGNYNEQFF
-	TRBV13	CASRPGGALGGELFF
-	TRBV6-1	CASSPRPPTGQYF
-	TRBV28	CASSFLEGDEQYF
-	TRBV14	CASSPQLGAKNIQYF
few	TRBV5-1	CASRPTSGVGYEQYF
-	TRBV11-2	CASSSSFGRPYEQYF
-	TRBV7-2	CASSFGPGANYGYTF
-	TRBV28	CASSDVTGHVDTQYF
-	TRBV27	CASSDGGYTEAFF
-	TRBV27	CASKRGPGQGLSEQYF
once	TRBV7-9	CASWTGEGMNTEAFF
-	TRBV28	CASSFPEGLEQYF
-	TRBV30	CAWGETSGFEAFF
-	TRBV6-5	CASSYSRRGYEQYF
-	TRBV7-3	CASRDRASANTGELFF
-	TRBV7-9	CASSLGGLAGPSYNEQFF
many	TRBV5-1	CASHPGRNPVEHEQFF
-	TRBV19	CASSAGPTEFGAYEQYF
-	TRBV10-3	CAISEETSGYEQYF
-	TRBV4-1	CASSQVPLEGVGQPQHF
-	TRBV11-3	CASSYRVGENTGELFF
-	TRBV19	CASSILSEGYYGYTF
-	TRBV10-3	CAISVLSGASSSYEQYF
-	TRBV7-9	CASSGDYNEQFF
-	TRBV9	CASSVAVAASTDTQYF